This entry lists 5 T cell receptor beta chains sequenced from one sample in a study of blood T cell repertoires in COVID-19. TCRdb's copy holds only in-frame clones and misses some; the assay was immunoSEQ multiplex PCR. This sample has around 53,000 clones, with approximately 91% found just once. The sequencing sample was made of peripheral blood. Source of these receptors: a human donor in a cohort sampled during active COVID-19.

This rearrangement joins TRBV15 to TRBJ2-1, with TRBD2 matching over 9 bases. CDR1 is LNHNV, CDR2 YYDKDF, per germline (reference sequence). This CDR3 spans 17 amino acids. The trim removed 0 bases at V and 4 bases at J, leaving 7 bases unmatched. CDR3 loop: CATSRELAGDRYNEQFF. The CDR3 region has the DNA TGTGCCACCAGCAGAGAATTAGCGGGAGATAGGTACAATGAGCAGTTCTTC. Based on the CDR3 plus reference TRBV15 and TRBJ2-1, the full variable domain is DAMVIQNPRYQVTQFGKPVTLSCSQTLNHNVMYWYQQKSSQAPKLLFHYYDKDFNNEADTPDNFQSRRPNTSFCFLDIRSPGLGDTAMYLCATSRELAGDRYNEQFFGPGTRLTVL.

V is TRBV10-2 and J is TRBJ2-6, with a weak D call TRBD1 (6 bases). V lost 6 bases and J lost 0, with 6 bases in between. This CDR3 is built from 14 residues. Per germline, CDR1 WSHSY and CDR2 SAAADI. The CDR3: CASRGASGANVLTF. The CDR3 region has the DNA TGCGCCAGCAGGGGGGCCTCTGGGGCCAACGTCCTGACTTTC.

The chain uses TRBV4-3 and TRBJ2-2; 11 positions match TRBD2. J gave up 7 bases and V 4 bases, and 11 bases lay outside the gene matches. Germline CDR1 reads LGHNA; CDR2 reads YSLEER. The CDR3 has 17 amino acids. As DNA, the CDR3 is TGCGCCAGCAGCCCCAACCCCCTAGCGGGGGGCGGCGGGGAGCTGTTTTTT. Protein sequence: CASSPNPLAGGGGELFF.

The chain employs TRBV3-1 (or the pseudogene TRBV3-2) and TRBJ2-7, with 7 bases aligning to TRBD2. V was clipped by 3 bases and J by 1 base; unmatched bases: 9. Germline values: CDR1 LGHDT, CDR2 YNNKEL (reference sequence). The CDR3 runs 16 residues. The CDR3 bases are TGTGCCAGCAGCCAGTCGCCCAGCGGGATTTCCTACGAGCAGTACTTC. Its protein is CASSQSPSGISYEQYF.

This chain links TRBV28 with TRBJ2-7; TRBD1 matches 7 bases. CDR1 MDHEN and CDR2 SYDVKM come from the germline V gene. The CDR3 covers 13 residues. V lost 2 bases and J lost 4; bases outside the gene matches: 2. The CDR3 loop is CASSLTRGYEQYF. The CDR3 DNA reads as TGTGCCAGCAGTTTAACCAGGGGGTACGAGCAGTACTTC.